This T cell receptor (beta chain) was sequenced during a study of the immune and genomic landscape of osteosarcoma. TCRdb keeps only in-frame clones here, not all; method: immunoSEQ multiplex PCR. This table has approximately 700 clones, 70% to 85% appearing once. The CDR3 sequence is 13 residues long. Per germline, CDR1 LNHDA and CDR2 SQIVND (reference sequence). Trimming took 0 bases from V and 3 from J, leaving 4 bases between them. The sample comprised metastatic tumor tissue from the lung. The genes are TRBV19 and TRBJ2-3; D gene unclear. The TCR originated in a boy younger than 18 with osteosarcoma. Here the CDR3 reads CASSIELTDTQYF. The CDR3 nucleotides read TGTGCCAGTAGTATAGAACTTACAGATACGCAGTATTTT.